This entry features one T cell receptor (beta chain) sequence. Its target is not known. The sample belongs to a study of blood T cells in healthy people across ages. Overall study findings and caveats: Relative to aged donors, long-lived donors carried more naive CD4+ cells and displayed higher diversity. Lack of knowledge of donor CMV status possibly confounded expanded clonotype changes.

Alongside a J-beta primer mix, a sample-barcoded 5' primer served in a second PCR lasting roughly 6 to 11 cycles. All samples yielded 2.5 million or more CDR3-containing paired-end reads. TCRdb processed the 5' RACE reads anew with MiXCR; each CDR3 protein has one entry. The sample has 1.5 million to 2 million distinct CDR3 sequences, over 25% seen once; the top ten hold approximately 7.7%. After removal of 3 bases from V and 2 bases from J, the junction contained 4 bases not matched to a gene. Germline CDR1 SGHDT, CDR2 YYEEEE. This CDR3 comprises 14 residues. Total RNA, at least 5 micrograms per sample, came from PBMCs.

The V and J genes are TRBV5-6 and TRBJ2-5; TRBD2 matches 7 bases. The sequenced material came from blood. This receptor was obtained from a woman aged 25 to 39 in good health. The DNA of the CDR3 is TGTGCCAGCAGCTCCTGGGAGGGGCAAGAGACCCAGTACTTC. Protein sequence: CASSSWEGQETQYF. Filled out from reference TRBV5-6 and TRBJ2-5, the complete variable domain reads DAGVTQSPTHLIKTRGQQVTLRCSPKSGHDTVSWYQQALGQGPQFIFQYYEEEERQRGNFPDRFSGHQFPNYSSELNVNALLLGDSALYLCASSSWEGQETQYFGPGTRLLVL.